These 18 T cell receptor beta chains were sequenced from one sample in a study of T cells after yellow fever vaccination. MiXCR, run by TCRdb on the 5' RACE reads, gives a single entry per CDR3 protein. Here the sample spans 120,000 to 150,000 distinct CDR3 sequences, about 8% being singletons. This material consisted of CD4+ T cells sorted from PBMCs, taken 5 days after the yellow fever booster vaccination. The receptor set was obtained from a young man who received the YFV17D yellow fever vaccine.

This clonotype was recorded at least ten times. The genes are TRBV7-9 and TRBJ2-7; D is ambiguous. CDR3 size: 12 residues. Germline V gene sequence: CDR1 SEHNR, CDR2 FQNEAQ (reference sequence). Trimming cost V 8 bases and J 7 bases, with 15 bases left between them. The CDR3 coding sequence is TGTGCCAGCGGGAACTACGGAGAGGAGCAGTACTTC. Residues: CASGNYGEEQYF.

This clonotype was seen repeatedly, ten times or more. Sequence at one end of the junction differs from germline and may be a read error. The chain carries TRBV6-2 or TRBV6-3 and TRBJ2-5, with a tentative D call TRBD2 (6 bases). Germline V CDR1 and CDR2: MNHEY, SVGEGT. This CDR3 comprises 14 residues. The CDR3 DNA is TGTGCCAGCAGCCACGGGACTCCTCAAGGGACCCAGTACTTC. This sequence encodes CASSHGTPQGTQYF.

This clonotype came up many times. This chain uses TRBV7-2 with TRBJ2-1; D gene ambiguous. Germline assignment: CDR1 SGHTA and CDR2 FQGNSA. V was shortened by 2 bases and J by 7 bases, with 12 bases between the two germline ends. The CDR3 contains 14 residues. The CDR3 reads CASSLLELGNEQFF. The CDR3 DNA reads as TGTGCCAGCAGCTTACTGGAGCTAGGGAATGAGCAGTTCTTC.

The chain recombines TRBV30 with TRBJ2-7; D possibly matches TRBD1 or TRBD2 (6 bases each). This CDR3 contains 13 residues. Germline loops: CDR1 GTSNPN, CDR2 SVGIG (reference sequence). The V end lost 2 bases, the J end lost 3 bases, and 11 bases lay between the germline ends. The CDR3 coding sequence is TGTGCCTGGAGTACACAGGGAGGCTACGAGCAGTACTTC. This gives the protein CAWSTQGGYEQYF.

This clonotype was recorded many times. This chain links TRBV7-8 with TRBJ2-1; 11 nucleotides match TRBD2. The V gene's germline CDR1 is SGHVS and CDR2 FQNEAQ. The CDR3 is 15 residues long. Unmatched junction bases numbered 3, after V lost 5 bases and J lost 3 bases. The CDR3: CASSPGLADYNEQFF. The CDR3 bases are TGTGCCAGCAGCCCGGGACTAGCGGACTACAATGAGCAGTTCTTC. Together with reference TRBV7-8 and TRBJ2-1, the CDR3 gives the full variable domain: GAGVSQSPRYKVAKRGQDVALRCDPISGHVSLFWYQQALGQGPEFLTYFQNEAQLDKSGLPSDRFFAERPEGSVSTLKIQRTQQEDSAVYLCASSPGLADYNEQFFGPGTRLTVL.

This clonotype was counted at least ten times. V usage is TRBV20-1 and J usage is TRBJ2-1, with D possibly being TRBD2 (5 bases). Trimming stripped 3 bases from V and 13 bases from J, with 13 bases between. Germline V gene data show CDR1 as DFQATT and CDR2 as SNEGSKA (reference sequence). CDR3 length: 11 amino acids. The CDR3 DNA reads TGCAGTGCTAGCGTCGTAGGACTCCAGTTCTTC. Protein product: CSASVVGLQFF.

The rearrangement links TRBV27 to TRBJ2-7, with TRBD2 matching over 13 bases. J was trimmed by 7 bases and V by 5 bases; bases with no gene match: 8. The CDR3 covers 15 residues. Germline V gene sequence: CDR1 MNHEY, CDR2 SMNVEV (reference sequence). In DNA, the CDR3 is TGTGCCAGCAGTCCCAGGACTAGCGGGAGAACAGAGCAGTACTTC. Amino acid sequence: CASSPRTSGRTEQYF.

At least ten counts were recorded for this clonotype. The rearrangement uses TRBV4-3 and TRBJ2-1, with TRBD2 matching 11 bases. CDR1 and CDR2 from the germline V gene are LGHNA and YSLEER. CDR3 size: 16 residues. V lost 3 bases to trimming and J lost 6 bases; unmatched junction nucleotides: 7. CDR3 coding DNA: TGCGCCAGCAGCCATTTATCAGGGACTAGCGGCAATGAGCAGTTCTTC. It is translated as CASSHLSGTSGNEQFF.

This clonotype has at least ten counts. The chain is built from TRBV7-2 and TRBJ1-1, with D maybe TRBD1 (5 bases). Germline CDR1 is SGHTA and CDR2 is FQGNSA. The V and J ends lost 5 bases and 8 bases respectively, with 18 bases between them. The CDR3 runs to 14 residues. The CDR3 loop reads CASSPQGRGDEAFF. The CDR3 nucleotides read TGTGCCAGCAGCCCCCAAGGGCGGGGCGACGAAGCTTTCTTT. The complete variable domain, with remaining parts taken from reference TRBV7-2 and TRBJ1-1, reads GAGVSQSPSNKVTEKGKDVELRCDPISGHTALYWYRQSLGQGLEFLIYFQGNSAPDKSGLPSDRFSAERTGGSVSTLTIQRTQQEDSAVYLCASSPQGRGDEAFFGQGTRLTVV.

This clonotype occurred many times. This chain joins TRBV6-4 and TRBJ2-2; no clear D. The CDR3 consists of 13 residues. The germline V and J ends were trimmed by 4 bases and 6 bases, with 9 bases remaining between them. Per the germline V gene, CDR1 is MRHNA and CDR2 is SNTAGT. The CDR3 coding sequence is TGTGCCAGCAGTGGAGAAGGGTCCGGGGAGCTGTTTTTT. Translating it yields CASSGEGSGELFF.

The chain joins TRBV5-4 to TRBJ2-1, with 8 bases lining up with TRBD2. V trimming: 4 bases; J trimming: 6 bases; junction bases outside the gene matches: 12. The V gene's germline CDR1 is SGHNT and CDR2 YYREEE (reference sequence). The CDR3 covers 16 residues. For the CDR3, the DNA is TGTGCCAGCAGCAAACCGGGACTAGTATCATCCAATGAGCAGTTCTTC. Amino acids: CASSKPGLVSSNEQFF. Filled out from reference TRBV5-4 and TRBJ2-1, the complete variable domain reads ETGVTQSPTHLIKTRGQQVTLRCSSQSGHNTVSWYQQALGQGPQFIFQYYREEENGRGNFPPRFSGLQFPNYSSELNVNALELDDSALYLCASSKPGLVSSNEQFFGPGTRLTVL.

This clonotype was counted at least ten times. The junction shows a germline mismatch at one end, possibly a read error. The chain recombines TRBV7-7 with TRBJ2-7; 7 nucleotides align to TRBD2. The CDR3 runs 13 residues. From germline, CDR1 is SSHAT and CDR2 FNYEAQ (reference sequence). CDR3 coding DNA: TGTGCTAGCAGCTTAGTCCGGGGAGGGGAGCAGTACTTC. Translation: CASSLVRGGEQYF.

This rearrangement joins TRBV18 to TRBJ1-3; D is uncertain. This CDR3 contains 16 residues. The germline V gene encodes CDR1 KGHSH and CDR2 LQKENI. V lost 6 bases and J lost 0, with 15 bases in between. The CDR3 protein is CASSPGWSASGNTIYF. The CDR3 bases are TGTGCCAGCTCCCCGGGATGGTCCGCCTCTGGAAACACCATATATTTT.

This clonotype was counted ten times or more. This chain uses TRBV12-3 or TRBV12-4 with TRBJ2-2; D may be TRBD1 (6 bases). The CDR3 has 14 amino acids. Deletions cut 6 bases from V and 2 bases from J, with 10 bases between. The CDR3 sequence is CASSPQGNTGELFF. The DNA for the CDR3 is TGTGCCAGCAGCCCACAGGGTAACACCGGGGAGCTGTTTTTT.

This clonotype was counted many times. The rearrangement joins TRBV20-1 to TRBJ2-7; TRBD1 aligns across 7 bases. The CDR3 extends over 12 amino acids. Looked up from germline, CDR1 is DFQATT and CDR2 is SNEGSKA (reference sequence). With V trimmed by 6 bases and J by 4 bases, 6 bases remained unmatched. DNA for the CDR3: TGCAGTGCCCAAGGACAGGTTTACGAGCAGTACTTC. Protein: CSAQGQVYEQYF.

This clonotype was picked up many times. J is TRBJ2-3 and V is TRBV6-5; unclear D gene. CDR1 and CDR2 from the germline V gene are MNHEY and SVGAGI. The CDR3 has 14 amino acids. V was cut by 5 bases and J by 5 bases, with 14 bases left in between. CDR3 loop: CASSHPRPRDTQYF. Here the CDR3 DNA reads TGTGCCAGCAGTCACCCCCGGCCGCGAGATACGCAGTATTTT.

This clonotype has only one observation. One base away lies a much larger clone, so this may be a sequencing read error. The chain combines TRBV5-1 with TRBJ2-1; TRBD1 matches 8 bases. Germline V lookup: CDR1 SGHRS, CDR2 YFSETQ. This CDR3 is 15 amino acids long. Trimming removed 3 bases from V and 3 bases from J; junction bases left unmatched: 5. The CDR3 DNA reads TGCGCCAGCAGCTGGACAGGGAACTACTACAATGAGCAGTTCTTC. Its translation is CASSWTGNYYNEQFF.

This clonotype has a count of ten or more. J is TRBJ2-2 and V is TRBV3-1; 8 bases align to TRBD1. The CDR3 is 12 amino acids. Germline V gene lookup returns CDR1 LGHDT and CDR2 YNNKEL (reference sequence). V lost 8 bases, J lost 5 bases, and 1 base stayed unmatched. CDR3 residues: CASRTGTGELFF. In nucleotides, the CDR3 is TGTGCCAGCCGGACAGGGACCGGGGAGCTGTTTTTT.